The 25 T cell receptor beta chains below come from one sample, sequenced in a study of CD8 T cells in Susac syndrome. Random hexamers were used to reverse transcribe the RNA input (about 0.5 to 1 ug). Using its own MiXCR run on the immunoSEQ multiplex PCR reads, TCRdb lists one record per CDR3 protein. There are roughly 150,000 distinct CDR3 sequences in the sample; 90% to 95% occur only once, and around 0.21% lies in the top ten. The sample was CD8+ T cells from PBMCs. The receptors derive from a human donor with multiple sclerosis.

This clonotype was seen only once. The CDR3 sequence is CASSFRQGVTYEQYF. The CDR3 coding sequence is TGTGCCAGCAGCTTCCGACAGGGGGTTACCTACGAGCAGTACTTC. V is TRBV14 and J is TRBJ2-7; 9 bases are a match to TRBD1. CDR3 size: 15 residues. CDR1 is SGHDN, CDR2 FVKESK, per germline. V shed 5 bases and J 2 bases; nucleotides not matched to a gene: 7.

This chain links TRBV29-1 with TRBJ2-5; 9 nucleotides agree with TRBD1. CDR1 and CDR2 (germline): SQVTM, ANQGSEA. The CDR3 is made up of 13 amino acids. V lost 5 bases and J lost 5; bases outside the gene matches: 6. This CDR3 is CSVLQGAWETQYF. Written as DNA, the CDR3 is TGCAGCGTTTTACAGGGGGCATGGGAGACCCAGTACTTC. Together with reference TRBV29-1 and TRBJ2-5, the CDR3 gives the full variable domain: SAVISQKPSRDICQRGTSLTIQCQVDSQVTMMFWYRQQPGQSLTLIATANQGSEATYESGFVIDKFPISRPNLTFSTLTVSNMSPEDSSIYLCSVLQGAWETQYFGPGTRLLVL.

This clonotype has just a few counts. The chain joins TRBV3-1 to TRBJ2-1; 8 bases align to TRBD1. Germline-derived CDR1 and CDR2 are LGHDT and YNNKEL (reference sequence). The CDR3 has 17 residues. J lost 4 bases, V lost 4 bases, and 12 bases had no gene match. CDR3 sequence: CASSLARTGTYYNEQFF. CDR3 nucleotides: TGTGCCAGCAGCCTTGCAAGGACAGGGACCTATTACAATGAGCAGTTCTTC.

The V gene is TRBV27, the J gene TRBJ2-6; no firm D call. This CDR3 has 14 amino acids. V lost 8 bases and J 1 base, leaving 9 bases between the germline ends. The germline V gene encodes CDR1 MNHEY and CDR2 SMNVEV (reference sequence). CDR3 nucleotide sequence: TGTGCCAGCTCCCAGATTTCTGGGGCCAACGTCCTGACTTTC. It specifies CASSQISGANVLTF. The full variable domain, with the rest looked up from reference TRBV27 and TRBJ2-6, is EAQVTQNPRYLITVTGKKLTVTCSQNMNHEYMSWYRQDPGLGLRQIYYSMNVEVTDKGDVPEGYKVSRKEKRNFPLILESPSPNQTSLYFCASSQISGANVLTFGAGSRLTVL.

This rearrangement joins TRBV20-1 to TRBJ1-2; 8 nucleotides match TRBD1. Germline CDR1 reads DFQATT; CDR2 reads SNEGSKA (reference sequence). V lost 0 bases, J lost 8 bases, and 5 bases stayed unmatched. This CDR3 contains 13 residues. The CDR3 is CSARDQGARGYTF. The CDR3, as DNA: TGCAGTGCTAGAGATCAGGGGGCGCGCGGCTACACCTTC.

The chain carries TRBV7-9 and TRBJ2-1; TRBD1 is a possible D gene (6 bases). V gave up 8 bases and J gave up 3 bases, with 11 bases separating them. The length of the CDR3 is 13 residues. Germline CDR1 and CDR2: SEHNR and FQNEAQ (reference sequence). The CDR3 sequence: CASEQGYYNEQFF. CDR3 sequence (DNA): TGTGCCAGCGAACAGGGTTACTACAATGAGCAGTTCTTC.

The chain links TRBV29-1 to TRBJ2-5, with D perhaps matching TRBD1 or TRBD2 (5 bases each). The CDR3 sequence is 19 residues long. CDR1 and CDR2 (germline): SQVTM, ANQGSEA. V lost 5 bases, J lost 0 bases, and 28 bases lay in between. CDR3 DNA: TGCAGCGTTCAGCTACCCGGGGTGGATTGGGACGGGTACCAAGAGACCCAGTACTTC. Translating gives CSVQLPGVDWDGYQETQYF.

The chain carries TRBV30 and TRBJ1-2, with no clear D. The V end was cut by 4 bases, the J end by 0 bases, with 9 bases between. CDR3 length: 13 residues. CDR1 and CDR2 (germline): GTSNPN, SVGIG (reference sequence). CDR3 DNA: TGTGCCTGGAATGAGCAGACTAACTATGGCTACACCTTC. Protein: CAWNEQTNYGYTF.

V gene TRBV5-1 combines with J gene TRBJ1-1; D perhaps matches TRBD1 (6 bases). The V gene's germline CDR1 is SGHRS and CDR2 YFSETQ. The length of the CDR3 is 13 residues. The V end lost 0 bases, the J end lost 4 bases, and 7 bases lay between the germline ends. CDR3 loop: CASSLAGATEAFF. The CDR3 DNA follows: TGCGCCAGCAGCTTGGCGGGGGCCACTGAAGCTTTCTTT.

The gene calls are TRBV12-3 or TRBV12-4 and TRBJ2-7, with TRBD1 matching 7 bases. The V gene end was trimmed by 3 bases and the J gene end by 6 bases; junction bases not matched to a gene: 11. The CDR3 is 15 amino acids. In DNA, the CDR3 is TGTGCCAGCAGTTTCGAGGGGGCAGGCGCGCGCGAGCAGTACTTC. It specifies CASSFEGAGAREQYF.

CDR3 sequence: CSAVLLWGAPGELFF. CDR3 DNA sequence: TGCAGTGCAGTTCTGCTCTGGGGGGCTCCCGGGGAGCTGTTTTTT. This rearrangement joins TRBV20-1 to TRBJ2-2; either TRBD1 or TRBD2 may supply D (6 bases each). V was cut by 6 bases and J by 6 bases, with 20 bases left in between. This CDR3 contains 15 residues. Germline lookup yields CDR1 DFQATT and CDR2 SNEGSKA (reference sequence).

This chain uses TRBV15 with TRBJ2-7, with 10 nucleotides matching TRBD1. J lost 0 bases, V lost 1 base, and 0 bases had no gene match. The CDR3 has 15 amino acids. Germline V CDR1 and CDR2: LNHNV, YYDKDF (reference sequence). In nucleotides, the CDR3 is TGTGCCACCAGCAGAGGACAGGGGGCCTCCTACGAGCAGTACTTC. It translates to CATSRGQGASYEQYF. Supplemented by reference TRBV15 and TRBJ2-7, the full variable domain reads DAMVIQNPRYQVTQFGKPVTLSCSQTLNHNVMYWYQQKSSQAPKLLFHYYDKDFNNEADTPDNFQSRRPNTSFCFLDIRSPGLGDTAMYLCATSRGQGASYEQYFGPGTRLTVT.

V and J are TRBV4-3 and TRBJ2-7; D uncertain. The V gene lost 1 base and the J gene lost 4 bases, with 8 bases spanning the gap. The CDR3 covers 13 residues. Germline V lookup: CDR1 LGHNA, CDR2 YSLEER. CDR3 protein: CASSQVLNYEQYF. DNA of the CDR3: TGCGCCAGCAGCCAAGTTTTGAATTACGAGCAGTACTTC.

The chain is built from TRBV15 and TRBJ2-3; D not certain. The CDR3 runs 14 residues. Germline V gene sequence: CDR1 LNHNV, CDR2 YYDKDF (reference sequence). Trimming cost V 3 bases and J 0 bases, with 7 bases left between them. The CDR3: CATSSPESTDTQYF. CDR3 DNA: TGTGCCACCAGCAGCCCAGAGAGCACAGATACGCAGTATTTT.

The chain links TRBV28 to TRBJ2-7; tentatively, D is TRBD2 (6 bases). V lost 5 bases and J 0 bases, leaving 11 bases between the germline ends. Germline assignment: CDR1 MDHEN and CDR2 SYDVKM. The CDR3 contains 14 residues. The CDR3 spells CASSPMGGSYEQYF. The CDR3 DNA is TGTGCCAGCAGTCCGATGGGGGGCTCCTACGAGCAGTACTTC.

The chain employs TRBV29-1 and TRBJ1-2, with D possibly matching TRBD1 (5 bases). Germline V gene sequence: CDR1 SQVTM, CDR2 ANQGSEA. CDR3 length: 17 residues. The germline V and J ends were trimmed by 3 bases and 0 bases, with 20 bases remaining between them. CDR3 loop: CSVDGLGGLSPNYGYTF. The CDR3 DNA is TGCAGCGTTGACGGCTTGGGGGGTTTGAGCCCTAACTATGGCTACACCTTC. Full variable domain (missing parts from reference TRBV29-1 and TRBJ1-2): SAVISQKPSRDICQRGTSLTIQCQVDSQVTMMFWYRQQPGQSLTLIATANQGSEATYESGFVIDKFPISRPNLTFSTLTVSNMSPEDSSIYLCSVDGLGGLSPNYGYTFGSGTRLTVV.

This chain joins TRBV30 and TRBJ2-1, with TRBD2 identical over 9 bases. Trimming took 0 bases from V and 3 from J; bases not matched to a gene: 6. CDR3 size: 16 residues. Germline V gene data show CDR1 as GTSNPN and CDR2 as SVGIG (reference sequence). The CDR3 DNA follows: TGTGCCTGGAGTGTCAGTGCTAGCGGGATCTACAATGAGCAGTTCTTC. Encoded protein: CAWSVSASGIYNEQFF.

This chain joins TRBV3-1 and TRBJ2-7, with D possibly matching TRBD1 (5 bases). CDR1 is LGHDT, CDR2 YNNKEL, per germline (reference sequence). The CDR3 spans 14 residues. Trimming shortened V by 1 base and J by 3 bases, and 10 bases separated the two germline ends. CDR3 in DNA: TGTGCCAGCAGCCAAGCCCCTAGGGGCTACGAGCAGTACTTC. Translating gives CASSQAPRGYEQYF.

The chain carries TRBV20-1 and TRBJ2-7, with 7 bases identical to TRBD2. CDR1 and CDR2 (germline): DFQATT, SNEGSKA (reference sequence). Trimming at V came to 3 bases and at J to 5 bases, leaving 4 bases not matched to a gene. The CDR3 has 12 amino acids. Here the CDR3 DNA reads TGCAGTGCTAGTGTGGGAGGGGACGAGCAGTACTTC. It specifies CSASVGGDEQYF.

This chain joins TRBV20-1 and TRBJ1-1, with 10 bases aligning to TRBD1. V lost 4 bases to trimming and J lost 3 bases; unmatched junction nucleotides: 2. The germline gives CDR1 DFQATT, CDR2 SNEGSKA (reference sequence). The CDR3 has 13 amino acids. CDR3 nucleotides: TGCAGTGCTACGGACAGGGGGGACACTGAAGCTTTCTTT. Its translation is CSATDRGDTEAFF.

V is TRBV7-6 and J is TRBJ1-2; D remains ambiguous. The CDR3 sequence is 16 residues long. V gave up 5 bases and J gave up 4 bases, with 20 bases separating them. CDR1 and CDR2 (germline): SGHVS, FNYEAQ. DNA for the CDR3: TGTGCCAGCAGCGGCGCCGCAGGCAACGAGATCTATGGCTACACCTTC. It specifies CASSGAAGNEIYGYTF. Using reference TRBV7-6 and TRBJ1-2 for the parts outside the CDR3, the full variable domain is GAGVSQSPRYKVTKRGQDVALRCDPISGHVSLYWYRQALGQGPEFLTYFNYEAQQDKSGLPNDRFSAERPEGSISTLTIQRTEQRDSAMYRCASSGAAGNEIYGYTFGSGTRLTVV.

CDR3 sequence: CASRLAGETQYF. CDR3 sequence (DNA): TGTGCCAGCCGGCTAGCGGGAGAGACCCAGTACTTC. This chain connects TRBV6-2 or TRBV6-3 to TRBJ2-5, with 8 nucleotides matching TRBD2. J gave up 4 bases and V 8 bases, and 3 bases lay outside the gene matches. CDR1 is MNHEY and CDR2 is SVGEGT in the germline V gene. This CDR3 comprises 12 residues.

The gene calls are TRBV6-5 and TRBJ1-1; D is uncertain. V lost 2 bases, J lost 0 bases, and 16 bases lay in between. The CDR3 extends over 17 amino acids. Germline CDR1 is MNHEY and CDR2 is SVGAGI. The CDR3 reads CASSYSAGYEVNTEAFF. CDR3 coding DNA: TGTGCCAGCAGTTACAGCGCCGGCTACGAAGTGAACACTGAAGCTTTCTTT.

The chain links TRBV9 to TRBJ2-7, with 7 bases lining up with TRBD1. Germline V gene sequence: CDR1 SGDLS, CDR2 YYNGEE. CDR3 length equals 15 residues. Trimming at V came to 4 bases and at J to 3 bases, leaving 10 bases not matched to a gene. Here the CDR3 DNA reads TGTGCCAGCAGCTACGCCCGGGACAGAGGCTACGAGCAGTACTTC. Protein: CASSYARDRGYEQYF.

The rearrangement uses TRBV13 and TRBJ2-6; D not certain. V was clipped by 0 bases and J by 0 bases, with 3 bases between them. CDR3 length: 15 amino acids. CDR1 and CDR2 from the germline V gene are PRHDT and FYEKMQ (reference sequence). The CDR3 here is CASSLGVSGANVLTF. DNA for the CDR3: TGTGCCAGCAGCTTAGGGGTCTCTGGGGCCAACGTCCTGACTTTC.